This TCR beta chain was recovered during a study of blood T cell repertoires in COVID-19 (dated by TCRdb to the early 2020s). With respect to the entire study: Collaborator samples came from the United States, Italy and Spain and covered acute and convalescent phases of COVID-19. The samples were drawn from two sources: the first 160 participants of the ongoing ImmuneRACE study, and some 1,300 subjects contributed by 6 global collaborators. Where available, HLA class I and class II types were obtained from metadata supplied by the sample provider rather than from assay-based typing. The sample metadata nearly always contained a de-identified subject ID, COVID-19 status, age in years and sex. Subjects who had been exposed to COVID-19, were actively infected with it, or had recovered from it provided the deeply sampled blood TCRbeta repertoires that made up the dataset. The repertoires were released in a freely available public database intended as a resource for research on the immune response to SARS-CoV-2. The material from the prospective study consisted of cDNA or gDNA derived from T cells, B-cell-depleted T cells, or PBMCs. The study at large found these results: Clinical and demographic metadata were provided uncurated, with the amount varying by source and participant.

On this clone itself: Its specific antigen is unknown. Base qualities are missing; no much larger clone stands one base away.

The CDR3 numbers 15 residues from cysteine through phenylalanine. Here the CDR3 DNA is all that survives: 45 bases in frame from base 1. V sheds 0 bases and J sheds 3 bases, leaving 8 bases between their ends. Based on the germline V gene (reference sequence), the CDR1 and CDR2 sequences are LNHNV and YYDKDF. The immunoSEQ Assay, a bias-controlled multiplex PCR, was used to amplify TCRbeta CDR3 regions from genomic DNA. On the authors' methods: Within the assay, amplification of reference gene primers was used to estimate how many nucleated cells each sample contained. Sequence reads were collapsed and filtered to measure the absolute abundance of every unique TCRbeta CDR3 rearrangement. For each sample, productive Simpson clonality was calculated as the square root of Simpson's diversity index over productive rearrangements. TCRdb holds this immuneACCESS table with in-frame rearrangements only. Some clones are missing; in checked studies, unresolved V genes explain under half, and the rest has no known cause. That table furnishes V, J and clone size, whereas the DNA furnished D and trimming. This sample gives roughly 240,000 clones in total; about 91% of them show up just once. Roughly 2.4% of the sample is held by the ten biggest clonotypes.

In the prospective study, participants were about 18 to 89 years old, resided in about two dozen geographic areas of the United States, and were enrolled through a virtual design. To assign participants to cohorts, the prospective study relied on clinical history that participants themselves reported in a screening survey and a study questionnaire. Each participant in the prospective study had whole blood, serum and a nasopharyngeal or oropharyngeal swab collected by mobile phlebotomists. Prospective study participants could optionally give additional blood draws and questionnaires over an approximately two-month period. Before DNA extraction, blood samples from the prospective study were shipped at room temperature or frozen.

Sequences were obtained from PBMCs or T cells enriched from blood (not recorded which). Recombination joined TRBV15 with TRBJ1-4; the D gene cannot be resolved reliably. The clonotype comes from a woman between 40 and 55 years old with acute COVID-19. CDR3 protein: CATSRDRNSNEKLFF. The bases are TGTGCCACCAGCAGAGACAGAAATTCTAATGAAAAACTGTTTTTT.